These 15 T cell receptor beta chains share one sample of origin, sequenced in a study of cytomegalovirus exposure and HLA in healthy donors. Libraries were prepared by immunoSEQ multiplex PCR; TCRdb keeps only in-frame clonotypes and omits some of them. The sample lists 200,000 or so clones, roughly 88% occurring once. Sequencing input: PBMCs. All receptors come from a woman under 40 in good health and CMV-seropositive.

This clone has just one count. V usage is TRBV11-3 and J usage is TRBJ1-1; D unclear. Between the trimmed V and J ends, which lost 1 base and 6 bases, there was a span of 9 bases. CDR3 size: 13 residues. Per the germline V gene, CDR1 is SGHNT and CDR2 is YENEEA. CDR3 residues: CASSLVDGAEAFF. In DNA form, the CDR3 reads TGTGCCAGCAGCTTAGTCGATGGAGCTGAAGCTTTCTTT.

This chain joins TRBV7-9 and TRBJ2-1, with 10 bases lining up with TRBD2. With V trimmed by 7 bases and J by 9 bases, 3 bases remained unmatched. CDR3 length equals 12 residues. CDR1 is SEHNR, CDR2 FQNEAQ, per germline (reference sequence). The CDR3 region is CASTVAGGEQFF. The DNA for the CDR3 is TGTGCCAGCACTGTAGCGGGAGGTGAGCAGTTCTTC.

This clone appeared a few times. CDR3 region: CASSQEGTRITYYGYTF. CDR3 DNA sequence: TGCGCCAGCAGCCAAGAAGGGACACGTATCACCTACTATGGCTACACCTTC. V gene TRBV4-1 combines with J gene TRBJ1-2, with D tentatively TRBD1 (6 bases). Trimming stripped 0 bases from V and 3 bases from J, with 17 bases between. Per the germline V gene, CDR1 is MGHRA and CDR2 is YSYEKL. The CDR3 extends over 17 amino acids.

The chain has TRBV29-1 and TRBJ1-4, with 7 bases matching TRBD1. After removal of 4 bases from V and 3 bases from J, the junction contained 5 bases not matched to a gene. Germline V gene lookup returns CDR1 SQVTM and CDR2 ANQGSEA. The CDR3 is 14 residues long. This CDR3 is CSVARQGPNEKLFF. In nucleotides, the CDR3 is TGCAGCGTTGCCCGACAGGGACCTAATGAAAAACTGTTTTTT.

The gene calls are TRBV5-6 and TRBJ2-1; 7 nucleotides line up with TRBD1. The CDR3 covers 15 residues. Losses at the gene ends were 4 bases for V and 4 bases for J; bases not matched to a gene: 8. Germline loops: CDR1 SGHDT, CDR2 YYEEEE. DNA for the CDR3: TGTGCCAGCAGCGGGCCGGGACAGAAGTACAATGAGCAGTTCTTC. It encodes CASSGPGQKYNEQFF.

The V call is TRBV29-1, the J call TRBJ1-2; TRBD1 matches at 7 bases. In germline, CDR1 is SQVTM, CDR2 ANQGSEA. After removal of 5 bases from V and 4 bases from J, the junction contained 7 bases not matched to a gene. The CDR3 consists of 13 residues. CDR3 nucleotide sequence: TGCAGCGTTCGGACAGGCGGCTTCTATGGCTACACCTTC. Protein product: CSVRTGGFYGYTF.

The chain carries TRBV6-6 and TRBJ1-2, with 7 bases aligning to TRBD1. The CDR3 is 14 residues long. V dropped 7 bases and J dropped 2; count of bases not matched to a gene: 7. Germline values: CDR1 MNHNY, CDR2 SVGAGI (reference sequence). The CDR3 reads CASNPTGQNYGYTF. CDR3 sequence (DNA): TGTGCCAGCAACCCGACGGGACAGAACTATGGCTACACCTTC.

V usage is TRBV7-2 and J usage is TRBJ2-1; D remains unclear. The germline V gene has CDR1 SGHTA and CDR2 FQGNSA. There are 16 residues in the CDR3. Trimming pared 5 bases from V and 0 bases from J, leaving 14 bases between. In nucleotides, the CDR3 is TGTGCCAGCAGCCCCCACTCCGAGAGCTCCTACAATGAGCAGTTCTTC. Translated: CASSPHSESSYNEQFF.

The chain uses TRBV11-1 and TRBJ2-1, with a weak D call TRBD2 (5 bases). The germline V gene has CDR1 SGHAT and CDR2 FQDESV (reference sequence). The CDR3 contains 15 residues. V was clipped by 1 base and J by 6 bases, with 13 bases between them. The chain's CDR3 is CASSLEGTGSNEQFF. The CDR3 DNA sequence: TGTGCCAGCAGCTTAGAGGGTACGGGAAGCAATGAGCAGTTCTTC.

The rearrangement uses TRBV5-1 and TRBJ1-2; 8 nucleotides align to TRBD1. The CDR3 runs to 16 residues. Germline CDR1 SGHRS, CDR2 YFSETQ. V trimming: 4 bases; J trimming: 0 bases; junction bases outside the gene matches: 8. CDR3 nucleotides: TGCGCCAGCAGCCGATTGGGGACAGGAGCTAACTATGGCTACACCTTC. Its translation: CASSRLGTGANYGYTF.

The chain employs TRBV6-1 and TRBJ2-2; no firm D call. Germline CDR1 is MNHNS and CDR2 is SASEGT. CDR3 length: 15 residues. V was cut by 6 bases and J by 5 bases, with 16 bases left in between. For the CDR3, the DNA is TGTGCCAGCAGAACGGAGAACATTGTAACCGGGGAGCTGTTTTTT. Its protein is CASRTENIVTGELFF.

The chain carries TRBV29-1 and TRBJ1-1; perhaps TRBD1 as D (5 bases). Germline lookup yields CDR1 SQVTM and CDR2 ANQGSEA. CDR3 length: 11 residues. Trimming removed 7 bases from V and 3 bases from J, with 9 bases in between. The chain's CDR3 is CSARDYTEAFF. The CDR3 region has the DNA TGCAGCGCCAGGGACTACACTGAAGCTTTCTTT.

The V and J genes are TRBV7-9 and TRBJ1-1, with D hard to call. V was pared by 4 bases and J by 0 bases, with 12 bases between. Germline V gene sequence: CDR1 SEHNR, CDR2 FQNEAQ (reference sequence). The CDR3 has 15 residues. CDR3 sequence: CASSSRPGMNTEAFF. CDR3 DNA: TGTGCCAGCAGCTCTAGGCCGGGAATGAACACTGAAGCTTTCTTT.

Here the CDR3 DNA reads TGTGCCAGCAGTTTTTTGCAGAATAGCAATCAGCCCCAGCATTTT. Its translation: CASSFLQNSNQPQHF. This chain joins TRBV28 and TRBJ1-5; no definite D call. The CDR3 runs 15 residues. Per the germline V gene, CDR1 is MDHEN and CDR2 is SYDVKM. The V gene lost 3 bases and the J gene lost 0 bases, with 9 bases spanning the gap. Supplemented by reference TRBV28 and TRBJ1-5, the full variable domain reads DVKVTQSSRYLVKRTGEKVFLECVQDMDHENMFWYRQDPGLGLRLIYFSYDVKMKEKGDIPEGYSVSREKKERFSLILESASTNQTSMYLCASSFLQNSNQPQHFGDGTRLSIL.

The V call is TRBV2, the J call TRBJ2-7; no firm D call. The CDR3 runs to 13 residues. The V end was cut by 4 bases, the J end by 6 bases, with 13 bases between. Germline CDR1 reads SNHLY; CDR2 reads FYNNEI. CDR3 in DNA: TGTGCCAGCAGTGGGGCAACAAAGACCGAGCAGTACTTC. Translation gives CASSGATKTEQYF.